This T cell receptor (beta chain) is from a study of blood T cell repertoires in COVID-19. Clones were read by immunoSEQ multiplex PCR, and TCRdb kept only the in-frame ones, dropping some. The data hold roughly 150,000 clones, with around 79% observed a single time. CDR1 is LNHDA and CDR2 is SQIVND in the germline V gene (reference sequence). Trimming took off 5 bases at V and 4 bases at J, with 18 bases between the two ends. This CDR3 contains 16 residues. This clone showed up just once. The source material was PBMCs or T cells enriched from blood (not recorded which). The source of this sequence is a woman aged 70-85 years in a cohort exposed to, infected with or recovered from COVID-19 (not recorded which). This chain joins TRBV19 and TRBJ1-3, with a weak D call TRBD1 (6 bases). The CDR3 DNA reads TGTGCCAGTAGTTCCCCTCAACAGGGCTACGGAAACACCATATATTTT. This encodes CASSSPQQGYGNTIYF. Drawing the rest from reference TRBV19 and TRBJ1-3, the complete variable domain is DGGITQSPKYLFRKEGQNVTLSCEQNLNHDAMYWYRQDPGQGLRLIYYSQIVNDFQKGDIAEGYSVSREKKESFPLTVTSAQKNPTAFYLCASSSPQQGYGNTIYFGEGSWLTVV.